Below are 9 T cell receptor beta chains sequenced from a single sample in a study of CXCR3-negative and CXCR3-positive naive CD8 T cells (dated by TCRdb to about 2019). Data came from a NextSeq 550. The Human TCR Profiling Kit (MiLaboratory) was used to prepare UMI-labeled 5' RACE TRB cDNA libraries. Based on TCRdb reprocessing of the reads, there is one entry per CDR3 protein sequence, and DNA is missing. The table for this sample shows 45,000 or so distinct CDR3 sequences. The top ten clones comprise 1.6% of the sample. The specimen sequenced was naive CXCR3- CD8+ T cells from blood. The cell subset or site label for this specimen denotes: CD45RO-CCR7+CD27+CD95- naive CD8+ T cells lacking CXCR3 (TNR3-). The receptor source for this set is a human donor in good health. Some clones in this sample may be carry-over from other donors' samples.

The V gene is TRBV4-3, the J gene TRBJ2-3; TCRdb's D call, TRBD2, is unchecked because there is no DNA. Germline values: CDR1 LGHNA, CDR2 YSLEER. The CDR3 contains 16 residues. CDR3 protein: CASSQQATLPTDTQYF.

The rearrangement links TRBV4-1 to TRBJ2-2; TCRdb's D call of TRBD2 is untestable without DNA. CDR1 MGHRA and CDR2 YSYEKL come from the germline V gene. This CDR3 is built from 17 residues. CDR3 loop: CASSRTSGRAFSGELFF.

This chain links TRBV9 with TRBJ2-2. The CDR3 consists of 14 residues. The germline gives CDR1 SGDLS, CDR2 YYNGEE. CDR3 region: CASSVDGVPGELFF.

The chain recombines TRBV20-1 with TRBJ2-1; the D call from TCRdb, TRBD2, cannot be confirmed without DNA. The CDR3 contains 16 residues. The germline CDR1 and CDR2 sequences are DFQATT and SNEGSKA (reference sequence). The CDR3 spells CSARERDPDYRYEQFF.

This chain joins TRBV29-1 and TRBJ2-3; no DNA is available, so the TRBD2 call from TCRdb remains unchecked. The CDR3 has 15 residues. Germline lookup yields CDR1 SQVTM and CDR2 ANQGSEA. CDR3: CSSGASGVGTDTQYF.

This sequence joins TRBV19 and TRBJ1-2; there is no DNA to check the TCRdb D call of TRBD1. The germline V gene encodes CDR1 LNHDA and CDR2 SQIVND (reference sequence). The CDR3 runs 13 residues. The CDR3 protein is CAGKRQGDHGYTF. Using reference TRBV19 and TRBJ1-2 for the parts outside the CDR3, the full variable domain is DGGITQSPKYLFRKEGQNVTLSCEQNLNHDAMYWYRQDPGQGLRLIYYSQIVNDFQKGDIAEGYSVSREKKESFPLTVTSAQKNPTAFYLCAGKRQGDHGYTFGSGTRLTVV.

The V and J genes are TRBV27 and TRBJ2-7; TCRdb's D call, TRBD1, is unchecked because there is no DNA. Germline CDR1 reads MNHEY; CDR2 reads SMNVEV (reference sequence). The CDR3 is 16 residues long. The CDR3 region is CASSPLGVTGGYEQYF.

The chain carries TRBV28 and TRBJ1-4; TCRdb returns TRBD1, unconfirmable since there is no DNA. Germline CDR1 is MDHEN and CDR2 is SYDVKM. This CDR3 spans 16 amino acids. CDR3 protein: CASSPFLQGYWEKLFF.

The V call is TRBV7-2, the J call TRBJ1-1. The CDR3 covers 15 residues. The V gene's germline CDR1 is SGHTA and CDR2 FQGNSA. CDR3 protein: CASSLFVSQNTEAFF.